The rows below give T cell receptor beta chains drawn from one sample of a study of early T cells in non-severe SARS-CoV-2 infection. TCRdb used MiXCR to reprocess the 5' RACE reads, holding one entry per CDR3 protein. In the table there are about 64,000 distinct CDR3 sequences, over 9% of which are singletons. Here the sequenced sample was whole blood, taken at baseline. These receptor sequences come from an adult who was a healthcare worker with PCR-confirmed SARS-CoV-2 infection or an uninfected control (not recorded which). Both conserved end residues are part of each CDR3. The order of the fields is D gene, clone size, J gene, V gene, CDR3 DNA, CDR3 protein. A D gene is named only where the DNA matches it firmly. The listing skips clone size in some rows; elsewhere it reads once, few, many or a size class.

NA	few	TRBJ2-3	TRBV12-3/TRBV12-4	TGTGCCAGCAGTTTATACAGGTCGGGGACCACAGATACGCAGTATTTT	CASSLYRSGTTDTQYF
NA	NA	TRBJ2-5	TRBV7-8	TGTGCCAGCAACTTGGGGCAGGAGGGGACCCAGTACTTC	CASNLGQEGTQYF
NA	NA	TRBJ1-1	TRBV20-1	TGCAGTGCCGACCCAATGGGTGAGAACACTGAAGCTTTCTTT	CSADPMGENTEAFF
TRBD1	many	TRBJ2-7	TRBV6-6	TGTGCCAGCACCAAGGGGGCGGGCAGGGGCCACGAGCAGTACTTC	CASTKGAGRGHEQYF
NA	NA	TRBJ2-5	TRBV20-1	TGCAGTGCTTATAGCGGACCGGCCCAGTACTTC	CSAYSGPAQYF
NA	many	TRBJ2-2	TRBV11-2	TGTGCCAGCAGCGGGGGGAACACCGGGGAGCTGTTTTTT	CASSGGNTGELFF
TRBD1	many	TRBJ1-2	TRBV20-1	TGCAGTGCTAGGCATGGACAGGGCGATGGCTACACCTTC	CSARHGQGDGYTF
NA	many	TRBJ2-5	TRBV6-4	TGTGCCAGCAGTCCCAGAGGGGGCCAAGAGACCCAGTACTTC	CASSPRGGQETQYF
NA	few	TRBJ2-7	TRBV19	TGTGCCAGTAGTATAGATCTCATCGGAGGGGAGCAGTACTTC	CASSIDLIGGEQYF
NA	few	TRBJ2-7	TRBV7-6	TGTGCCAGCAGCTTAGGAGCAGGGTTGATTGACGAGCAGTACTTC	CASSLGAGLIDEQYF
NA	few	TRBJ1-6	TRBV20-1	TGCAGTGCCGCTTCAGGGGTTTCACCCCTCCACTTT	CSAASGVSPLHF
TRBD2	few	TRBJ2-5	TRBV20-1	TGCAGTGCTAGGTCTCTTGGGCTAGCGGGCGCGACCCAGTACTTC	CSARSLGLAGATQYF
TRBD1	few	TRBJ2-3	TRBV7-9	TGTGCCAGCAGCGGAAACCACCGGGACAGGCGAACAGATACGCAGTATTTT	CASSGNHRDRRTDTQYF
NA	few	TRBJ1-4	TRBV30	TGTGCCTGGAGTGCCGGGATAAAACTGTTTTTT	CAWSAGIKLFF
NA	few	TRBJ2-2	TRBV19	TGTGCCAGTTTTCAGCGGTACCCAGGCACCGGGGAGCTGTTTTTT	CASFQRYPGTGELFF
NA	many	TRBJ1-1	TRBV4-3	TGCGCCAGCAGCCAAGGAGACGGGTTAAGAGCTTTCTTT	CASSQGDGLRAFF
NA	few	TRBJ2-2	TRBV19	TGTGCCAGTAGTAGACCCAGGGTTGAGACCGGGGAGCTGTTTTTT	CASSRPRVETGELFF
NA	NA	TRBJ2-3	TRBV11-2	TGTGCCAGCAGCCGAGAGGGGGTAGCGACTAGCACAGATACGCAGTATTTT	CASSREGVATSTDTQYF
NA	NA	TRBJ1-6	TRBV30	TGTGCCTGGAGTGTTAGGCAGGGATGGTCACCCCTCCACTTT	CAWSVRQGWSPLHF
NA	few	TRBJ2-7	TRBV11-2	TGTGCCAGCAGCCAACCCCGCCGCTTGGGCGACGAGCAGTACTTC	CASSQPRRLGDEQYF
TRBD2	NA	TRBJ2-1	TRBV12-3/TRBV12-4	TGTGCCAGCAGTTTCGACGGCGGGGGCTACAATGAGCAGTTCTTC	CASSFDGGGYNEQFF
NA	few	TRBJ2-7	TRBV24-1	TGTGCCACTTCACGACCCGGGGATTACTACGAGCAGTACTTC	CATSRPGDYYEQYF
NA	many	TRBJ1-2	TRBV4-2	TGTGCCAGCAGCCTTGTAGGACAGTCCTATGGCTACACCTTC	CASSLVGQSYGYTF
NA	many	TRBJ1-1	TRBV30	TGTGCCTGGAGTGTAAAGCGGGGGGCGAACACTGAAGCTTTCTTT	CAWSVKRGANTEAFF
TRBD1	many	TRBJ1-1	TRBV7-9	TGTGCCAGCAGCCGCAGGGGGGCCGAAGCTTTCTTT	CASSRRGAEAFF
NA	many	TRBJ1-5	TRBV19	TGTGCCAGTAGTATACGTCGAACAGAGAAAAATCAGCCCCAGCATTTT	CASSIRRTEKNQPQHF
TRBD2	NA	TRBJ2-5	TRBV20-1	TGCAGTGCTACCCAGCGGGGGGCGTGGCAAGAGACCCAGTACTTC	CSATQRGAWQETQYF
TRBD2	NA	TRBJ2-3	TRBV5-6	TGTGCCAGCAGCTGGATAGCGGGAGGAGATACGCAGTATTTT	CASSWIAGGDTQYF
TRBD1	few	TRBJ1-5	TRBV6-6	TGTGCCAGCAGTTACCCGGGACAGGGGGCCAGCAATCAGCCCCAGCATTTT	CASSYPGQGASNQPQHF
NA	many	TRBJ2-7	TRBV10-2	TGCGCCAGCAGGACAGTGGGTCTCTTATCCGGGCTCCACTACGAGCAGTACTTC	CASRTVGLLSGLHYEQYF
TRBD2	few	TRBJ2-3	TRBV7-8	TGTGCCAGCAGCTTACGGCGGGGGGGTCTGAGCACAGATACGCAGTATTTT	CASSLRRGGLSTDTQYF
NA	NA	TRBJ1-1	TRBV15	TGTGCCACCAGCCAGGCAGGAGCACCCGGCGCTGAAGCTTTCTTT	CATSQAGAPGAEAFF
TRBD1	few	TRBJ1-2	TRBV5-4	TGTGCCAGCAGCTCGCCGACAGGGCTGAACTATGGCTACACCTTC	CASSSPTGLNYGYTF
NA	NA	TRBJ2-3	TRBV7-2	TGTGCCAGCAGCTTATCAGGGACAGATACGCAGTATTTT	CASSLSGTDTQYF
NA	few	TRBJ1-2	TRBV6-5	TGTGCCAGCAGCAATCAGGGCCATGGCTACACCTTC	CASSNQGHGYTF
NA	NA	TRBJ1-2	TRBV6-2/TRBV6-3	TGTGCCAGCACCGTCACAGGGATCTATGGCTACACCTTC	CASTVTGIYGYTF
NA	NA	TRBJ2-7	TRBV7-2	TGTGCCAGCAGCTTAGCGGGAGACCGGTACGAGCAGTACTTC	CASSLAGDRYEQYF
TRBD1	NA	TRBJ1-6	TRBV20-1	TGCAGTGCTAGGGACCGGGACAGGGTCAATTCACCCCTCCACTTT	CSARDRDRVNSPLHF
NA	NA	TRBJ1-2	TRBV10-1	TGCGCCAGCAGTGAGTCCTATTGGGCAGGGGTTGCTGGCTACACCTTC	CASSESYWAGVAGYTF
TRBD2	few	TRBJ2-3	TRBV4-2	TGTGCCAGCAGCTCCCCCCCCGGGGGGGGTCCTGGAGATACGCAGTATTTT	CASSSPPGGGPGDTQYF
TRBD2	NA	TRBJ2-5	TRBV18	TGTGCCAGCTCACCACCGCTAGCGGGCCAAGAGACCCAGTACTTC	CASSPPLAGQETQYF
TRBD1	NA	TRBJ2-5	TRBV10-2	TGCGCCAGCAGTGCCGGGACAGGGGGCGATTGGGAGACCCAGTACTTC	CASSAGTGGDWETQYF
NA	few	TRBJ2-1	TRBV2	TGTGCCAGCAGTGTAATAGCGGCCTACAATGAGCAGTTCTTC	CASSVIAAYNEQFF
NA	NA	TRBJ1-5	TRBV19	TGTGCCAGTAGTATTGCGCTCCCCAATCAGCCCCAGCATTTT	CASSIALPNQPQHF
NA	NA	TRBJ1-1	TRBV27	TGTGCCAGCAGTTTGTTCCCGGACGGCACTGAAGCTTTCTTT	CASSLFPDGTEAFF
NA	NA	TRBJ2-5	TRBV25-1	TGTGCCAGCAGTGGCCACAGGACAGCATCAGGGACCCAGTACTTC	CASSGHRTASGTQYF
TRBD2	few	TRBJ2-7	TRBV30	TGTGCCTGGAGTGCGGGACTATCCTACGAGCAGTACTTC	CAWSAGLSYEQYF
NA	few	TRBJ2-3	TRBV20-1	TGCAGTGCTAGTCTCGAGAGGAGCACAGATACGCAGTATTTT	CSASLERSTDTQYF
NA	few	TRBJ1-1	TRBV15	TGTGCCACCAGCAGAGATCTCTTAGGGGAGAAAGCTTTCTTT	CATSRDLLGEKAFF
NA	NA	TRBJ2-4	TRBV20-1	TGCAGTGGACAGGGAGGGACTGCCAAAAACATTCAGTACTTC	CSGQGGTAKNIQYF
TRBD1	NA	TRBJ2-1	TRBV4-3	TGCGCCAGCACTCTCACAGGGGACCCCTACAATGAGCAGTTCTTC	CASTLTGDPYNEQFF
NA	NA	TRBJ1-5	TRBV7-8	TGTGCCAGCAGCCGAAGCTCCAGGGTGCCGGATCAGCCCCAGCATTTT	CASSRSSRVPDQPQHF
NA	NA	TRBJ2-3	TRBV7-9	TGTGCCAGCAGCCCGCCGGGATCACTCACAGATACGCAGTATTTT	CASSPPGSLTDTQYF
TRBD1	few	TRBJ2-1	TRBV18	TGTGCCAGCTCACTTAGACAGGGGGCGAAGGATGAGCAGTTCTTC	CASSLRQGAKDEQFF
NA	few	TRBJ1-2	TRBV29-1	TGCAGCGCCAGTCTAGGGAATGGCTACACCTTC	CSASLGNGYTF
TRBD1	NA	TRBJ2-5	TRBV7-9	TGTGCCAGCGCCCCGGGACAGGGAGAGACCCAGTACTTC	CASAPGQGETQYF
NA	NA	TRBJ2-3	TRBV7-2	TGTGCCAGCAGCTTACTGGGGGGCTACCCAGATACGCAGTATTTT	CASSLLGGYPDTQYF